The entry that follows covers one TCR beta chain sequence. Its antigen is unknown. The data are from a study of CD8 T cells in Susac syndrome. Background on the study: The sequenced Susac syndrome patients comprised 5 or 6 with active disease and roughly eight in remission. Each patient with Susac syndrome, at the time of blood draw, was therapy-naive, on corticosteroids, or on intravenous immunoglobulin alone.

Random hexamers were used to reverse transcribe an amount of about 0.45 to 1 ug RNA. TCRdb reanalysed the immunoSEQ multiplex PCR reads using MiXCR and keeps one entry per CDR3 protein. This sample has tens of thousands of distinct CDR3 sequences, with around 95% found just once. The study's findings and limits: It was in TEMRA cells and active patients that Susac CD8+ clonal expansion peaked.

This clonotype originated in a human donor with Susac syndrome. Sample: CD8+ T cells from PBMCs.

This CDR3 is CASSHSGNADEQFF. Written as DNA, the CDR3 is TGTGCCAGCAGCCATAGCGGAAACGCGGATGAGCAGTTCTTC. The J gene is TRBJ2-1, the V gene TRBV28; maybe TRBD2 (6 bases). Germline-derived CDR1 and CDR2 are MDHEN and SYDVKM. The length of the CDR3 is 14 residues. Trimming cost V 6 bases and J 8 bases, with 17 bases left between them.